Presented here are 19 T cell receptor beta chains from one specimen sequenced in a study of Graves' ophthalmopathy and Graves' hyperthyroidism. The authors amplified TCR beta CDR3 regions, and they did so from RNA transcripts for repertoire sequencing. RT-PCR in the first round used HTBI primers; a second-round multiplex PCR followed. MiXCR, run by TCRdb on the multiplex PCR reads, gives a single entry per CDR3 protein. This table holds fewer than 650,000 distinct CDR3 sequences, 22% found once. Source material: peripheral blood. Receptor source: a woman aged 18-30 years with stable Graves' hyperthyroidism. Some clones in this sample may be carry-over from other donors' samples.

This clonotype was seen a handful of times. The V and J genes are TRBV29-1 and TRBJ1-1; 7 bases align to TRBD1. The germline gives CDR1 SQVTM, CDR2 ANQGSEA. The ends lost 5 bases at V and 1 base at J; junction bases unmatched: 7. The CDR3 length is 14 residues. The CDR3 is CSVLPTGANTEAFF. The CDR3 nucleotides are TGCAGCGTTCTACCCACAGGGGCGAACACTGAAGCTTTCTTT.

This clonotype was counted ten times or more. The chain joins TRBV29-1 to TRBJ2-7; D remains ambiguous. CDR3 size: 14 residues. The V and J ends lost 5 bases and 3 bases respectively, with 17 bases between them. Per germline, CDR1 SQVTM and CDR2 ANQGSEA. CDR3 bases: TGCAGCGTTACCGCAAACAGAAGGTACTACGAGCAGTACTTC. This codes for CSVTANRRYYEQYF.

The sample holds many counts of this clonotype. The chain combines TRBV24-1 with TRBJ2-5, with 9 bases matching TRBD1. The CDR3 extends over 17 amino acids. Trimming took 4 bases from V and 6 from J; bases not matched to a gene: 14. Germline CDR1 is KGHDR and CDR2 is SFDVKD. CDR3 DNA: TGTGCCACCAGTGACCCCGGACAGGGGAGGAAAACGAAGACCCAGTACTTC. It codes for CATSDPGQGRKTKTQYF.

On this clonotype: An end of the junction does not agree with germline; a read error may underlie this. The V and J genes are TRBV5-1 and TRBJ1-3; D is possibly TRBD1 (5 bases). Germline V gene lookup returns CDR1 SGHRS and CDR2 YFSETQ. The CDR3 loop spans 14 amino acids. This chain's CDR3 is CANSFEGAGNTIYF. The CDR3 DNA follows: TGCGCCAACAGCTTTGAAGGGGCTGGAAACACCATATATTTT.

In its sample, this clonotype was seen many times. The rearrangement links TRBV11-2 to TRBJ1-5; 9 bases are a match to TRBD1. The CDR3 spans 15 residues. Trimming cost V 5 bases and J 4 bases; bases outside gene matches: 6. Germline-derived CDR1 and CDR2 are SGHAT and FQNNGV. This CDR3 is CASSPTTGGNQPQHF. CDR3 DNA sequence: TGTGCCAGCAGCCCCACGACAGGGGGTAATCAGCCCCAGCATTTT.

This clonotype was counted many times. The genes are TRBV6-1 and TRBJ2-7; D uncertain. V lost 2 bases and J lost 3, with 8 bases in between. There are 13 residues in the CDR3. Germline CDR1 reads MNHNS; CDR2 reads SASEGT. The DNA of the CDR3 is TGTGCCAGCAGTGAAATGTGGGACTACGAGCAGTACTTC. It translates to CASSEMWDYEQYF.

The chain employs TRBV29-1 and TRBJ1-1, with no clear D. V lost 7 bases to trimming and J lost 1 base, with 7 bases between them. CDR3 length: 11 residues. Germline CDR1 reads SQVTM; CDR2 reads ANQGSEA. CDR3 region: CSAMRNTEAFF. The CDR3 DNA follows: TGCAGCGCTATGAGGAACACTGAAGCTTTCTTT. Supplemented by reference TRBV29-1 and TRBJ1-1, the full variable domain reads SAVISQKPSRDICQRGTSLTIQCQVDSQVTMMFWYRQQPGQSLTLIATANQGSEATYESGFVIDKFPISRPNLTFSTLTVSNMSPEDSSIYLCSAMRNTEAFFGQGTRLTVV.

This clonotype was observed many times. The chain recombines TRBV5-1 with TRBJ2-7; 7 bases map to TRBD1. V was pared by 0 bases and J by 5 bases, with 5 bases of the junction left unmatched. The CDR3 is 14 amino acids. Germline V lookup: CDR1 SGHRS, CDR2 YFSETQ. Written as DNA, the CDR3 is TGCGCCAGCAGCTTGGATACAGGGGTAGACGAGCAGTACTTC. Its translation is CASSLDTGVDEQYF.

This chain connects TRBV6-2 or TRBV6-3 to TRBJ1-1; 7 bases are shared with TRBD1. V shed 0 bases and J 4 bases; nucleotides not matched to a gene: 2. The germline V gene has CDR1 MNHEY and CDR2 SVGEGT. This CDR3 is 14 amino acids long. The CDR3: CASSYSDRPTEAFF. The CDR3 DNA follows: TGTGCCAGCAGTTACTCGGACAGGCCCACTGAAGCTTTCTTT.

J is TRBJ2-7 and V is TRBV6-5; tentatively, D is TRBD1 (5 bases). The CDR3 sequence is 14 residues long. Trimming removed 2 bases from V and 5 bases from J, with 13 bases in between. Germline V gene sequence: CDR1 MNHEY, CDR2 SVGAGI. In DNA form, the CDR3 reads TGTGCCAGCAGTTACGGGCAGGGTGGCAACGAGCAGTACTTC. It specifies CASSYGQGGNEQYF.

This clonotype was recorded many times. The chain carries TRBV20-1 and TRBJ1-2; 10 nucleotides match TRBD1. V shed 7 bases and J 7 bases; nucleotides not matched to a gene: 6. This CDR3 has 12 amino acids. Germline CDR1 reads DFQATT; CDR2 reads SNEGSKA (reference sequence). The CDR3 DNA reads as TGCAGTGTAGGACAGGGGGAGCTTGGCTACACCTTC. It is translated as CSVGQGELGYTF.

Many counts were recorded for this clonotype. The genes are TRBV6-1 and TRBJ1-1; D is ambiguous. Germline V CDR1 and CDR2: MNHNS, SASEGT. Trimming pared 8 bases from V and 1 base from J, leaving 11 bases between. This CDR3 is built from 13 residues. The CDR3 reads CASRKSGNTEAFF. In DNA, the CDR3 is TGTGCCAGCCGCAAATCAGGGAACACTGAAGCTTTCTTT.

In its sample, this clonotype was seen once. Just one base apart from a much larger clone, this may be a read error. This is likely a read error, given that the CDR3 carries no conserved phenylalanine or tryptophan at its end. The gene calls are TRBV6-1 and TRBJ1-2; 8 positions agree with TRBD1. The CDR3 covers 16 residues. The trim removed 6 bases at V and 0 bases at J, leaving 9 bases unmatched. Germline V lookup: CDR1 MNHNS, CDR2 SASEGT. In DNA, the CDR3 is TGTGCCAGCAGCCGGGACAGGAGTTTAACTAACTATGGCTACACCGTC. Its protein product is CASSRDRSLTNYGYTV.

This clonotype was observed at least ten times. The chain employs TRBV2 and TRBJ1-3, with a weak D call TRBD1 (5 bases). The germline V gene encodes CDR1 SNHLY and CDR2 FYNNEI. The CDR3 has 13 residues. V was shortened by 3 bases and J by 9 bases, with 12 bases between the two germline ends. CDR3 in amino acids: CASSDDGQGTIYF. DNA for the CDR3: TGTGCCAGCAGTGACGACGGCCAGGGCACCATATATTTT.

This chain uses TRBV25-1 with TRBJ1-2, with 7 bases fitting TRBD1. J was trimmed by 4 bases and V by 6 bases; bases with no gene match: 14. CDR3 length equals 16 residues. Germline loops: CDR1 MGHDK, CDR2 SYGVNS. CDR3 coding DNA: TGTGCCAGCAGCCCTTTATCCGAGAACAGGGGCTATGGCTACACCTTC. It encodes CASSPLSENRGYGYTF.

This clonotype was observed at least ten times. This sequence joins TRBV6-2 or TRBV6-3 and TRBJ1-5, with D possibly matching TRBD1 (6 bases). V lost 8 bases and J lost 3, with 23 bases in between. The CDR3 totals 17 residues. The germline gives CDR1 MNHEY, CDR2 SVGEGT. CDR3 amino acids: CASHGTQGRDHNQPQHF. The CDR3 DNA reads as TGTGCCAGCCATGGGACACAGGGTCGGGATCACAATCAGCCCCAGCATTTT.

The table lists this clonotype with many counts. V gene TRBV10-1 combines with J gene TRBJ2-2, with 7 nucleotides matching TRBD2. The CDR3 length is 17 residues. The germline CDR1 and CDR2 sequences are WNHNN and SYGVQD (reference sequence). J gave up 3 bases and V 4 bases, and 11 bases lay outside the gene matches. The CDR3 nucleotides are TGCGCCAGCAGTGGATCCCGCGGGGGTCTATACACCGGGGAGCTGTTTTTT. This sequence encodes CASSGSRGGLYTGELFF.

This chain connects TRBV20-1 to TRBJ2-7; TRBD2 aligns across 10 bases. The CDR3 loop spans 17 amino acids. Germline values: CDR1 DFQATT, CDR2 SNEGSKA (reference sequence). The J segment lost 5 bases and the V segment lost 0 bases, leaving 13 bases of the junction unmatched. CDR3 in DNA: TGCAGTGCTAGAGATAGTCTAGCGGGAGTCATCCGTGACGAGCAGTACTTC. Its protein product is CSARDSLAGVIRDEQYF.

This clonotype was observed at least ten times. This chain uses TRBV5-1 with TRBJ1-2; D is possibly TRBD1 (5 bases). From germline, CDR1 is SGHRS and CDR2 YFSETQ. This CDR3 spans 14 amino acids. The germline V and J ends were trimmed by 2 bases and 2 bases, with 10 bases remaining between them. The CDR3 region has the DNA TGCGCCAGCAGCTTACAGGCCAACAACTATGGCTACACCTTC. It yields the protein CASSLQANNYGYTF.